The 18 T cell receptor beta chains listed next were all sequenced from one sample in a study of shared clonotypes between healthy human individuals. CD45RO-negative CD8 cells positively selected for CCR7 made up the naive population, which excluded terminally differentiated effector memory CD45RA+ cells. This table comes from immunoSEQ multiplex PCR, and its TCRdb copy is limited to in-frame clones, with some not included. Among about 2.1 million clones listed, around 93% were seen once. Sequenced input: naive CD8+ T cells from PBMCs. These receptors came from a man younger than 30 in good health. Some clones in this sample may be carry-over from other donors' samples.

This rearrangement joins TRBV7-9 to TRBJ1-2, with 11 bases fitting TRBD1. The length of the CDR3 is 15 residues. Trimming took 1 base from V and 7 from J; bases not matched to a gene: 5. CDR1 and CDR2 from the germline V gene are SEHNR and FQNEAQ (reference sequence). The CDR3 region has the DNA TGTGCCAGCAGCTTAGAGGGACAGGGGGGTCGTGGCTACACCTTC. Residues: CASSLEGQGGRGYTF. Full variable domain (outside the CDR3, taken from reference TRBV7-9 and TRBJ1-2): DTGVSQNPRHKITKRGQNVTFRCDPISEHNRLYWYRQTLGQGPEFLTYFQNEAQLEKSRLLSDRFSAERPKGSFSTLEIQRTEQGDSAMYLCASSLEGQGGRGYTFGSGTRLTVV.

This clone came up once. The V and J genes are TRBV7-3 and TRBJ2-1; unclear D gene. Germline CDR1 reads SGHTA; CDR2 reads FQGTGA. Trimming took off 2 bases at V and 5 bases at J, with 7 bases between the two ends. The CDR3 length is 13 residues. CDR3 DNA: TGTGCCAGCAGCTTAGGCTACCACAATGAGCAGTTCTTC. Its translation is CASSLGYHNEQFF.

This sequence joins TRBV5-3 and TRBJ1-4; 10 bases align to TRBD1. TRBV5-3 is labeled an ORF, and its function is uncertain. J gave up 3 bases and V 3 bases, and 5 bases lay outside the gene matches. CDR3 size: 16 residues. The CDR3 coding sequence is TGTGCCAGAAGCTACCGACAGGGGGCCGCTAATGAAAAACTGTTTTTT. As protein: CARSYRQGAANEKLFF.

The chain combines TRBV5-6 with TRBJ2-2; possibly TRBD1 for D (6 bases). Germline CDR1 and CDR2: SGHDT and YYEEEE. V lost 4 bases to trimming and J lost 4 bases, with 20 bases between them. The CDR3 runs to 17 residues. The CDR3 DNA sequence: TGTGCCAGCAGCCCTGGCCGGGTCCTAGGGGGCACCGGGGAGCTGTTTTTT. This codes for CASSPGRVLGGTGELFF.

This clone has only one observation. The rearrangement joins TRBV27 to TRBJ2-2; D is perhaps TRBD2 (5 bases). CDR1 MNHEY and CDR2 SMNVEV come from the germline V gene (reference sequence). This CDR3 comprises 15 residues. With 3 bases removed from V and 7 bases from J, the gap between germline ends came to 15 bases. The CDR3 nucleotides are TGTGCCAGCAGTTTCCGGGTCGTTGGAGGCGGGGAGCTGTTTTTT. Protein product: CASSFRVVGGGELFF.

On this clone itself: This specimen includes other DNA sequences encoding the same CDR3. The CDR3 nucleotides are TGTGCCAGCAGCAGCTATGGCTACACCTTC. Translating gives CASSSYGYTF. The rearrangement uses TRBV9 and TRBJ1-2, with D unresolved. Trimming left V 4 bases short and J 4 bases short, with 2 bases between. The CDR3 has 10 residues. Germline CDR1 and CDR2: SGDLS and YYNGEE. Full variable domain (missing parts from reference TRBV9 and TRBJ1-2): DSGVTQTPKHLITATGQRVTLRCSPRSGDLSVYWYQQSLDQGLQFLIQYYNGEERAKGNILERFSAQQFPDLHSELNLSSLELGDSALYFCASSSYGYTFGSGTRLTVV.

The chain carries TRBV16 and TRBJ1-1; 7 bases map to TRBD1. The germline V gene has CDR1 KGHSY and CDR2 FQNENV. V trimming: 2 bases; J trimming: 3 bases; junction bases outside the gene matches: 6. This CDR3 is built from 15 residues. CDR3 DNA: TGTGCCAGCAGCCAAGAGGGGGCATTATACACTGAAGCTTTCTTT. It encodes CASSQEGALYTEAFF.

The rearrangement links TRBV7-9 to TRBJ1-5; no clear D gene. V shed 5 bases and J shed 5 bases, with 22 bases lying between them. CDR1 is SEHNR and CDR2 is FQNEAQ in the germline V gene (reference sequence). The CDR3 runs to 17 residues. In nucleotides, the CDR3 is TGTGCCAGCAGCATAGTTATCGGTCGGACCGATGATCAGCCCCAGCATTTT. This translates into CASSIVIGRTDDQPQHF.

This clone was counted a single time. This chain uses TRBV27 with TRBJ2-1; 9 nucleotides line up with TRBD1. The germline V gene has CDR1 MNHEY and CDR2 SMNVEV (reference sequence). V shed 3 bases and J 6 bases; nucleotides not matched to a gene: 9. The CDR3 consists of 16 residues. The chain's CDR3 is CASSFGYRGQVNEQFF. CDR3 in DNA: TGTGCCAGCAGTTTTGGCTACAGGGGGCAGGTCAATGAGCAGTTCTTC.

The rearrangement uses TRBV27 and TRBJ2-7, with 11 nucleotides matching TRBD2. With 0 bases clipped from V and 0 bases from J, the junction kept 10 bases outside the gene matches. CDR3 length: 19 amino acids. Germline V gene data show CDR1 as MNHEY and CDR2 as SMNVEV (reference sequence). For the CDR3, the DNA is TGTGCCAGCAGTTTATCGGTCCGACTAGCGGGGAAAAGCTCCTACGAGCAGTACTTC. It translates to CASSLSVRLAGKSSYEQYF.

This clone was found once. The genes are TRBV4-1 and TRBJ2-1; the D gene could be TRBD1 or TRBD2 (5 bases each). This CDR3 spans 13 amino acids. Between the trimmed V and J ends, which lost 1 base and 8 bases, there was a span of 9 bases. Germline V gene data show CDR1 as MGHRA and CDR2 as YSYEKL. CDR3 coding DNA: TGCGCCAGCAGCCAAGTACGGGGCTATGAGCAGTTCTTC. Protein product: CASSQVRGYEQFF.

This clone was seen only once. The chain links TRBV10-1 to TRBJ2-5; D is unresolved. The V end was cut by 5 bases, the J end by 5 bases, with 15 bases between. Germline CDR1 reads WNHNN; CDR2 reads SYGVQD (reference sequence). The length of the CDR3 is 14 residues. The CDR3 here is CASSRSFDGETQYF. CDR3 in DNA: TGCGCCAGCAGTCGCAGCTTCGACGGGGAGACCCAGTACTTC.

The chain couples TRBV28 to TRBJ2-1, with D possibly matching TRBD1 (6 bases). CDR3 size: 16 residues. Trimming stripped 4 bases from V and 3 bases from J, with 16 bases between. Germline CDR1 MDHEN, CDR2 SYDVKM. The CDR3 reads CASSSNYRTDYNEQFF. For the CDR3, the DNA is TGTGCCAGCAGTTCAAATTATAGGACAGACTACAATGAGCAGTTCTTC.

The CDR3 reads CASSSDRQTPNTGELFF. The DNA for the CDR3 is TGTGCCAGCAGTTCCGACCGACAGACCCCGAACACCGGGGAGCTGTTTTTT. The chain links TRBV28 to TRBJ2-2; D possibly corresponds to TRBD1 (5 bases). CDR3 length: 17 amino acids. Per germline, CDR1 MDHEN and CDR2 SYDVKM. Trimming shortened V by 4 bases and J by 0 bases, and 15 bases separated the two germline ends. The full variable domain, with the rest looked up from reference TRBV28 and TRBJ2-2, is DVKVTQSSRYLVKRTGEKVFLECVQDMDHENMFWYRQDPGLGLRLIYFSYDVKMKEKGDIPEGYSVSREKKERFSLILESASTNQTSMYLCASSSDRQTPNTGELFFGEGSRLTVL.

The rearrangement joins TRBV27 to TRBJ2-1; D is unresolved. V lost 5 bases and J lost 10, with 9 bases in between. The length of the CDR3 is 11 residues. Germline V lookup: CDR1 MNHEY, CDR2 SMNVEV (reference sequence). CDR3: CASSPGVEQFF. CDR3 DNA sequence: TGTGCCAGCAGTCCAGGAGTGGAGCAGTTCTTC.

The chain couples TRBV10-2 to TRBJ2-1; D not certain. CDR3 size: 12 residues. The germline gives CDR1 WSHSY, CDR2 SAAADI. V was clipped by 4 bases and J by 5 bases, with 6 bases between them. The CDR3 protein is CASSGLDNEQFF. CDR3 nucleotide sequence: TGCGCCAGCAGTGGTTTAGACAATGAGCAGTTCTTC.

J is TRBJ2-3 and V is TRBV5-1; D is possibly TRBD1 (5 bases). CDR1 and CDR2 from the germline V gene are SGHRS and YFSETQ. V was clipped by 5 bases and J by 3 bases, with 13 bases between them. The CDR3 has 14 amino acids. CDR3 coding DNA: TGCGCCAGCAGAAACAGGCAGAGTACAGATACGCAGTATTTT. Translating gives CASRNRQSTDTQYF.

J is TRBJ2-2 and V is TRBV7-9; D might be TRBD2 (6 bases). Per germline, CDR1 SEHNR and CDR2 FQNEAQ (reference sequence). The CDR3 is 15 residues long. V lost 3 bases to trimming and J lost 6 bases, with 14 bases between them. CDR3 bases: TGTGCCAGCAGCTTGGGGGACTTTGCTTCCGGGGAGCTGTTTTTT. It specifies CASSLGDFASGELFF.